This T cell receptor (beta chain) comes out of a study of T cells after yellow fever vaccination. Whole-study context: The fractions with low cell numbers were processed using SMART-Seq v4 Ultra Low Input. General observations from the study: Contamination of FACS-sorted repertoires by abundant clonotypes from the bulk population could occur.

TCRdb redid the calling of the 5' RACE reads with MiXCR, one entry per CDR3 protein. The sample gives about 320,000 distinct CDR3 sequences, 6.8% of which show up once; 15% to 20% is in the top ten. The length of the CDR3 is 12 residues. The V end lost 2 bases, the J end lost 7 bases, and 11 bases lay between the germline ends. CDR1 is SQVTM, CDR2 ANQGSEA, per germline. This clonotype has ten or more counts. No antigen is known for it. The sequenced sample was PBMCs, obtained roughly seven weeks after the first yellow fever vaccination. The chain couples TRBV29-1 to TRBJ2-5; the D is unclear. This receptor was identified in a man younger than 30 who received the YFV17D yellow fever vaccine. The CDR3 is CSVEPVGVTQYF. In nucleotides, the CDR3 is TGCAGCGTTGAACCGGTTGGGGTGACCCAGTACTTC. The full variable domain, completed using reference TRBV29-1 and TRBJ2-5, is SAVISQKPSRDICQRGTSLTIQCQVDSQVTMMFWYRQQPGQSLTLIATANQGSEATYESGFVIDKFPISRPNLTFSTLTVSNMSPEDSSIYLCSVEPVGVTQYFGPGTRLLVL.